What follows are 16 T cell receptor beta chains derived from one specimen sequenced in a study of T cell responses to AZD1222 COVID-19 vaccine. Sequenced by immunoSEQ multiplex PCR; TCRdb stores in-frame clones only, minus some. Found here are 98,000 or so clones, 88% of them singletons; the top ten hold around 9%. This specimen consisted of peripheral blood, obtained on day 0 of AZD1222 vaccination. The receptor source for this set is an adult in good health.

This clone is a singleton in its sample. This sequence joins TRBV7-2 and TRBJ2-3; D possibly matches TRBD1 or TRBD2 (5 bases each). Trimming removed 4 bases from V and 2 bases from J, with 10 bases in between. This CDR3 spans 14 amino acids. Germline-derived CDR1 and CDR2 are SGHTA and FQGNSA. CDR3 region: CASSSGRITDTQYF. DNA for the CDR3: TGTGCCAGCAGCTCGGGACGCATCACAGATACGCAGTATTTT.

The rearrangement joins TRBV9 to TRBJ2-1, with 10 bases aligning to TRBD2. Germline-derived CDR1 and CDR2 are SGDLS and YYNGEE. CDR3 size: 17 residues. V trimming: 0 bases; J trimming: 7 bases; junction bases outside the gene matches: 10. Here the CDR3 reads CASSVGVSGGPQNEQFF. The CDR3 region has the DNA TGTGCCAGCAGCGTAGGCGTTAGCGGGGGGCCCCAGAATGAGCAGTTCTTC.

This chain joins TRBV7-9 and TRBJ2-7; TRBD1 matches at 9 bases. In germline, CDR1 is SEHNR, CDR2 FQNEAQ (reference sequence). CDR3 size: 16 residues. Trimming at V came to 4 bases and at J to 4 bases, leaving 11 bases not matched to a gene. The CDR3 sequence: CASSSGSGQGIYEQYF. The CDR3 coding sequence is TGTGCCAGCAGCTCTGGTTCGGGACAGGGAATTTACGAGCAGTACTTC.

The gene calls are TRBV28 and TRBJ1-1; D unresolved. The V end was cut by 5 bases, the J end by 3 bases, with 10 bases between. This CDR3 is 13 amino acids long. From germline, CDR1 is MDHEN and CDR2 SYDVKM. This CDR3 is CASSSRTYTEAFF. CDR3 nucleotide sequence: TGTGCCAGCAGTAGTCGGACCTACACTGAAGCTTTCTTT. Full variable domain (outside the CDR3, taken from reference TRBV28 and TRBJ1-1): DVKVTQSSRYLVKRTGEKVFLECVQDMDHENMFWYRQDPGLGLRLIYFSYDVKMKEKGDIPEGYSVSREKKERFSLILESASTNQTSMYLCASSSRTYTEAFFGQGTRLTVV.

The chain has TRBV6-4 and TRBJ2-1, with TRBD2 identical over 7 bases. The CDR3 is 15 residues long. The V gene's germline CDR1 is MRHNA and CDR2 SNTAGT. After removal of 3 bases from V and 0 bases from J, the junction contained 2 bases not matched to a gene. The CDR3 spells CASSDRGSSYNEQFF. The CDR3 nucleotides read TGTGCCAGCAGTGATCGCGGGAGCTCCTACAATGAGCAGTTCTTC.

The rearrangement uses TRBV10-2 and TRBJ1-6; perhaps TRBD1 as D (5 bases). Trimming cost V 4 bases and J 8 bases, with 15 bases left between them. In germline, CDR1 is WSHSY, CDR2 SAAADI. The CDR3 covers 15 residues. CDR3 loop: CASSVGGTLDSPLHF. In DNA form, the CDR3 reads TGCGCCAGCAGTGTAGGAGGGACCCTGGATTCACCCCTCCACTTT.

The chain links TRBV5-5 to TRBJ1-4; D gene uncertain. Trimming removed 4 bases from V and 0 bases from J, with 19 bases in between. Germline V gene data show CDR1 as SGHKS and CDR2 as YYEKEE (reference sequence). The CDR3 length is 18 residues. CDR3 sequence (DNA): TGTGCCAGCAGCCCCCGTAGCAGACCCTCAGCAACTAATGAAAAACTGTTTTTT. Translated, it gives CASSPRSRPSATNEKLFF.

The rearrangement links TRBV7-2 to TRBJ2-7; D is unresolved. V lost 3 bases, J lost 2 bases, and 14 bases lay in between. Germline lookup yields CDR1 SGHTA and CDR2 FQGNSA. CDR3 size: 15 residues. As DNA, the CDR3 is TGTGCCAGCAGCTTCCAGGCTAGTGTTCCCTACGAGCAGTACTTC. As protein: CASSFQASVPYEQYF.

This sequence joins TRBV24-1 and TRBJ1-4; possibly TRBD1 for D (6 bases). The CDR3 extends over 14 amino acids. Germline CDR1 KGHDR, CDR2 SFDVKD. Trimming removed 4 bases at V and 8 bases at J, with 13 bases between. CDR3 in DNA: TGTGCCACCAGTGACCCGGGGGCAGGGGAAAAACTGTTTTTT. Translating gives CATSDPGAGEKLFF.

The chain has TRBV28 and TRBJ2-7; perhaps TRBD1 as D (5 bases). V was trimmed by 2 bases and J by 3 bases, leaving 20 bases between them. Germline V gives CDR1 MDHEN, CDR2 SYDVKM. The CDR3 sequence is 17 residues long. CDR3 in DNA: TGTGCCAGCAGTTTAACTTGGAGATTTGGGGCCTACTACGAGCAGTACTTC. It specifies CASSLTWRFGAYYEQYF.

The rearrangement uses TRBV14 and TRBJ1-4, with TRBD1 matching 7 bases. Germline V gives CDR1 SGHDN, CDR2 FVKESK. The ends lost 5 bases at V and 7 bases at J; junction bases unmatched: 10. The CDR3 totals 15 residues. The CDR3 here is CASSANRGIPEKLFF. As DNA, the CDR3 is TGTGCCAGCAGCGCAAACAGGGGTATTCCTGAAAAACTGTTTTTT.

The chain is built from TRBV6-5 and TRBJ1-3, with D unclear. V gave up 6 bases and J gave up 2 bases, with 11 bases separating them. The CDR3 consists of 14 residues. Germline CDR1 MNHEY, CDR2 SVGAGI. The CDR3 coding sequence is TGTGCCAGCAGGCTAAAGGGCGCTGGAAACACCATATATTTT. It yields the protein CASRLKGAGNTIYF.

The chain couples TRBV6-6 to TRBJ2-5, with D hard to call. There are 12 residues in the CDR3. V shed 6 bases and J shed 2 bases, with 7 bases lying between them. The V gene's germline CDR1 is MNHNY and CDR2 SVGAGI (reference sequence). The CDR3 DNA reads as TGTGCCAGCAGGCCAGGACAAGAGACCCAGTACTTC. Protein sequence: CASRPGQETQYF.

The gene calls are TRBV24-1 and TRBJ1-1; the match to TRBD1 covers 7 bases. With V trimmed by 4 bases and J by 0 bases, 1 base remained unmatched. There are 14 residues in the CDR3. Looked up from germline, CDR1 is KGHDR and CDR2 is SFDVKD. The CDR3, as DNA: TGTGCCACCAGTGAAGGGACAGTGAACACTGAAGCTTTCTTT. This translates into CATSEGTVNTEAFF.

The table lists this clone with a count of one. The chain carries TRBV4-1 and TRBJ1-2; 7 bases are a match to TRBD1. Germline V gene data show CDR1 as MGHRA and CDR2 as YSYEKL. This CDR3 contains 15 residues. The ends lost 6 bases at V and 8 bases at J; junction bases unmatched: 15. The CDR3 DNA is TGCGCCAGCAGTCCATTACGCCTTACAGGGGTCGGCTACACCTTC. Encoded protein: CASSPLRLTGVGYTF.

As to this clone: The junction shows a germline mismatch at one end, possibly a read error. The chain couples TRBV6-1 to TRBJ1-2; D gene uncertain. The CDR3 contains 10 residues. Per the germline V gene, CDR1 is MNHNS and CDR2 is SASEGT. The CDR3 is CASSENLLHF. Written as DNA, the CDR3 is TGTGCCAGCAGTGAAAACTTGTTACACTTC.